This TCR beta chain was sequenced during a study of blood T cells in healthy people across ages. Findings of the study overall: Across the age range, TCR beta diversity per million T cells fell in a roughly linear way.

Trimming took 3 bases from V and 0 from J, leaving 11 bases between them. Germline values: CDR1 MDHEN, CDR2 SYDVKM. The CDR3 spans 15 residues. Each of the donors had around 10 milliliters of peripheral blood drawn into EDTA-treated Vacutainer tubes. The second PCR ran roughly 7 to 12 cycles with a sample-barcoded 5' primer and J-beta primers. The template-switch adaptor was a 5' adaptor with 12 random nucleotides. It tagged each cDNA molecule. Via MiXCR, TCRdb re-called the 5' RACE reads, giving one row per CDR3 protein. Of over 1,500,000 distinct CDR3 sequences listed, roughly 52% are singletons. A remark on this clonotype: Its antigen is currently unknown.

Sequencing was done on a sample of blood. The clonotype comes from a woman aged 35 to 49 in good health. The chain combines TRBV28 with TRBJ1-2; D is uncertain. The CDR3 loop reads CASSFLPTPNYGYTF. As DNA, the CDR3 is TGTGCCAGCAGTTTCCTCCCGACACCTAACTATGGCTACACCTTC.